These 11 T cell receptor beta chains were sequenced from one sample in a study of early T cells in non-severe SARS-CoV-2 infection. In TCRdb, the 5' RACE reads were re-called with MiXCR into one record per CDR3 protein. Of 75,000 to 100,000 distinct CDR3 sequences in the sample, 11% to 15% were seen once. Sequencing was carried out using whole blood. The source is an adult who was a healthcare worker with PCR-confirmed SARS-CoV-2 infection or an uninfected control (not recorded which).

This clonotype occurred a few times. The V and J genes are TRBV9 and TRBJ1-4; D ambiguous. From germline, CDR1 is SGDLS and CDR2 YYNGEE. V lost 4 bases and J 4 bases, leaving 17 bases between the germline ends. This CDR3 has 16 residues. The CDR3, as DNA: TGTGCCAGCAGCCCCTATTCCGGGAAACTTAATGAAAAACTGTTTTTT. The encoded protein is CASSPYSGKLNEKLFF.

This clonotype was picked up a small number of times. CDR3 amino acids: CASSPRRTEETQYF. CDR3 nucleotide sequence: TGTGCCAGCTCACCTCGTCGGACGGAAGAGACCCAGTACTTC. This sequence joins TRBV18 and TRBJ2-5; D unresolved. Germline lookup yields CDR1 KGHSH and CDR2 LQKENI. CDR3 size: 14 residues. Trimming stripped 3 bases from V and 3 bases from J, with 11 bases between.

This chain joins TRBV20-1 and TRBJ1-6; TRBD1 agrees at 8 bases. This CDR3 region has 14 residues. Germline values: CDR1 DFQATT, CDR2 SNEGSKA (reference sequence). V lost 6 bases to trimming and J lost 8 bases; unmatched junction nucleotides: 9. CDR3 amino acids: CSASGQGFDSPLHF. In nucleotides, the CDR3 is TGCAGTGCCAGCGGACAGGGTTTTGATTCACCCCTCCACTTT.

The J gene is TRBJ1-1, the V gene TRBV2; perhaps TRBD1 as D (5 bases). The CDR3 consists of 17 residues. Trimming left V 6 bases short and J 1 base short, with 21 bases between. Germline V gene sequence: CDR1 SNHLY, CDR2 FYNNEI. CDR3: CASRIYGTGIGNTEAFF. The CDR3 region has the DNA TGTGCCAGCAGAATTTATGGGACTGGGATCGGGAACACTGAAGCTTTCTTT. Filled out from reference TRBV2 and TRBJ1-1, the complete variable domain reads EPEVTQTPSHQVTQMGQEVILRCVPISNHLYFYWYRQILGQKVEFLVSFYNNEISEKSEIFDDQFSVERPDGSNFTLKIRSTKLEDSAMYFCASRIYGTGIGNTEAFFGQGTRLTVV.

This clonotype showed up many times. The chain couples TRBV20-1 to TRBJ2-7; a possible D gene is TRBD2 (5 bases). V was trimmed by 6 bases and J by 0 bases, leaving 15 bases between them. Per germline, CDR1 DFQATT and CDR2 SNEGSKA (reference sequence). CDR3 length: 14 residues. The CDR3 reads CSASGSTSSYEQYF. The CDR3 DNA reads as TGCAGTGCCAGCGGTTCCACGAGCTCCTACGAGCAGTACTTC.

There are a few counts of this clonotype. This chain links TRBV19 with TRBJ2-1; perhaps TRBD2 as D (5 bases). Trimming removed 8 bases from V and 5 bases from J, with 22 bases in between. This CDR3 comprises 16 residues. The germline CDR1 and CDR2 sequences are LNHDA and SQIVND (reference sequence). The CDR3: CASQPQHLPGNNEQFF. The CDR3 DNA follows: TGTGCCAGTCAACCCCAACACCTCCCGGGGAACAATGAGCAGTTCTTC.

This clonotype was observed a handful of times. The V gene is TRBV5-5, the J gene TRBJ2-3; D is possibly TRBD2 (6 bases). The ends were cut back, 4 bases at V and 4 bases at J, with 16 bases in the middle. CDR1 is SGHKS and CDR2 is YYEKEE in the germline V gene (reference sequence). There are 15 residues in the CDR3. The CDR3 loop reads CASSAAGSIADTQYF. The CDR3 DNA sequence: TGTGCCAGCAGCGCGGCGGGGAGCATTGCAGATACGCAGTATTTT.

The chain joins TRBV29-1 to TRBJ1-1, with D perhaps matching TRBD1 (5 bases). Trimming stripped 4 bases from V and 4 bases from J, with 10 bases between. Germline CDR1 and CDR2: SQVTM and ANQGSEA. The CDR3 length is 12 residues. The CDR3 nucleotides read TGCAGCGTTGTGGGACCCGTCACTGAAGCTTTCTTT. Its protein is CSVVGPVTEAFF.

The V call is TRBV10-3, the J call TRBJ1-1, with D maybe TRBD1 (5 bases). Trimming removed 6 bases from V and 1 base from J, with 9 bases in between. Germline V gene data show CDR1 as ENHRY and CDR2 as SYGVKD. The CDR3 is 13 residues long. CDR3: CAISPGKNTEAFF. The CDR3 DNA reads TGTGCCATCAGCCCAGGGAAGAACACTGAAGCTTTCTTT.

This clonotype was counted ten times or more. V and J are TRBV12-3 or TRBV12-4 and TRBJ1-1, with TRBD1 matching over 7 bases. The CDR3 contains 14 residues. The junction had 12 bases not matched to a gene; V was cut back by 8 bases and J by 6 bases. In DNA form, the CDR3 reads TGTGCCAGCGGTCCTGACAGGGATAGCGCTGAAGCTTTCTTT. Protein: CASGPDRDSAEAFF.

The chain carries TRBV10-3 and TRBJ2-1, with D possibly TRBD2 on 6 matching bases. Between the trimmed V and J ends, which lost 9 bases and 6 bases, there was a span of 15 bases. CDR1 ENHRY and CDR2 SYGVKD come from the germline V gene. This CDR3 has 13 residues. CDR3: CAMSRDSVNEQFF. As DNA, the CDR3 is TGTGCCATGAGCCGGGACTCAGTCAATGAGCAGTTCTTC.